This note documents a single TCR beta chain sequence. A read error may explain this, as a much larger clone is one base away. The data originate from a study of T cell repertoires in cytomegalovirus infection. MiXCR, run by TCRdb on the reads, gives a single entry per CDR3 protein. The data hold almost 550,000 distinct CDR3 sequences, with about 15% observed a single time. The length of the CDR3 is 15 residues. The germline CDR1 and CDR2 sequences are SGDLS and YYNGEE. Input material: CD8+ T cells from PBMCs. This clonotype originated in a human donor in good health (CMV status not recorded). Some clones in this sample may be carry-over from other donors' samples. The chain links TRBV9 to TRBJ1-1, with 10 bases fitting TRBD1. The CDR3: CTSSQTGGGGTEAFF. The CDR3 DNA sequence: TGTACCAGCAGTCAGACAGGGGGCGGAGGCACTGAAGCTTTCTTT.